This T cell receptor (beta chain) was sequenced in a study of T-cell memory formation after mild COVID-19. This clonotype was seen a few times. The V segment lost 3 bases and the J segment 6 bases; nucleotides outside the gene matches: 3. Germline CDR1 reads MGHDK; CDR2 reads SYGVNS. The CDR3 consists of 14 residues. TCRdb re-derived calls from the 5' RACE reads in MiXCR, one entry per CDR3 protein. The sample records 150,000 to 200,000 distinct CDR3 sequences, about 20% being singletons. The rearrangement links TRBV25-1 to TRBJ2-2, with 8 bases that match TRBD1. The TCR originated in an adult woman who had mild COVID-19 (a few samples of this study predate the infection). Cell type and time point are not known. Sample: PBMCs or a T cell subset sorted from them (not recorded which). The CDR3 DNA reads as TGTGCCAGCAGTGAGACAGGGGTAGCCGGGGAGCTGTTTTTT. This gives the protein CASSETGVAGELFF.